This T cell receptor (beta chain) emerged from a study of Graves' ophthalmopathy and Graves' hyperthyroidism. Study-wide context: Peripheral blood samples were taken at initial diagnosis, before any treatment. Study-level findings and limits: Blood was where most expanded thyroid clonotypes above 0.001 frequency also turned up. Built on 13 signatures, a model told ophthalmopathy apart from stable hyperthyroidism with almost 90% sensitivity and approximately 81% specificity. This model predicted ophthalmopathy progression (sensitivity 65% to 71%, specificity roughly 72%).

This clonotype showed up many times. Its target is not known. This CDR3 has 14 residues. Trimming pared 0 bases from V and 6 bases from J, leaving 11 bases between. Per germline, CDR1 LNHNV and CDR2 YYDKDF (reference sequence). The study amplified TCR beta CDR3 regions using RNA transcripts. The first-round RT-PCR employed HTBI primers together with the Qiagen OneStep RT-PCR kit. A multiplex PCR was then performed as the second round. TCRdb re-derived calls from the multiplex PCR reads in MiXCR, one entry per CDR3 protein. The table shows more than 150,000 distinct CDR3 sequences, with under 40% occurring only once.

Sequencing input: peripheral blood. V and J are TRBV15 and TRBJ1-2; no reliable D call. This TCR was recovered from a woman in her 40s with Graves' ophthalmopathy. In DNA form, the CDR3 reads TGTGCCACCAGCAGAGATCTGGTCGATGATGGCTACACCTTC. Translation: CATSRDLVDDGYTF.